This is a list of T cell receptor beta chains from one sample in a study of shared clonotypes between healthy human individuals. TCRdb's copy holds only in-frame clones and misses some; the assay was immunoSEQ multiplex PCR. The data contain some 630,000 clones, 90% to 97% of them singletons. Sequencing was done on a sample of naive CD8+ T cells sorted from blood. Every receptor here comes from a woman in her 30s in good health. Both conserved end residues are part of each CDR3. The D gene is left open where the match is weak. Clone size is stated in some rows and not others, as once, few, many or a class when expanded.

v_gene: TRBV6-5
abundance: .
d_gene: .
j_gene: TRBJ1-2
CDR3aa: CASSYPTVGDGYTF
CDR3nt: TGTGCCAGCAGTTACCCCACGGTAGGGGACGGCTACACCTTC

v_gene: TRBV4-2
abundance: .
d_gene: .
j_gene: TRBJ2-1
CDR3aa: CASSRVEFAMNEQFF
CDR3nt: TGTGCCAGCAGCCGAGTTGAGTTTGCGATGAATGAGCAGTTCTTC

v_gene: TRBV5-1
abundance: once
d_gene: .
j_gene: TRBJ2-7
CDR3aa: CASSLGGTYEQYF
CDR3nt: TGCGCCAGCAGCTTGGGTGGTACCTACGAGCAGTACTTC

v_gene: TRBV7-9
abundance: .
d_gene: .
j_gene: TRBJ2-5
CDR3aa: CASSSLSTPRETQYF
CDR3nt: TGTGCCAGCAGCTCCCTGAGCACCCCCAGGGAGACCCAGTACTTC

v_gene: TRBV14
abundance: .
d_gene: .
j_gene: TRBJ2-1
CDR3aa: CASSPRRGQRNNEQFF
CDR3nt: TGTGCCAGCAGCCCTCGAAGAGGACAGAGAAACAATGAGCAGTTCTTC

v_gene: TRBV2
abundance: .
d_gene: TRBD2
j_gene: TRBJ2-7
CDR3aa: CASSEPLGGGYEQYF
CDR3nt: TGTGCCAGCAGTGAACCGCTAGGCGGGGGCTACGAGCAGTACTTC

v_gene: TRBV13
abundance: .
d_gene: .
j_gene: TRBJ2-3
CDR3aa: CASSFEEDTQYF
CDR3nt: TGTGCCAGCAGCTTTGAAGAAGATACGCAGTATTTT

v_gene: TRBV6-5
abundance: .
d_gene: .
j_gene: TRBJ2-7
CDR3aa: CASSYSGTHEQYF
CDR3nt: TGTGCCAGCAGTTACTCCGGGACACACGAGCAGTACTTC

v_gene: TRBV30
abundance: .
d_gene: .
j_gene: TRBJ1-1
CDR3aa: CAGRVFLSFMNTEAFF
CDR3nt: TGTGCCGGGCGGGTCTTTTTGTCCTTCATGAACACTGAAGCTTTCTTT

v_gene: TRBV6-1
abundance: .
d_gene: .
j_gene: TRBJ2-1
CDR3aa: CACNGYNEQFF
CDR3nt: TGTGCCTGTAACGGCTACAATGAGCAGTTCTTC

v_gene: TRBV27
abundance: .
d_gene: .
j_gene: TRBJ1-5
CDR3aa: CASSLRATQPQHF
CDR3nt: TGTGCCAGCAGTTTAAGGGCCACTCAGCCCCAGCATTTT

v_gene: TRBV7-2
abundance: once
d_gene: .
j_gene: TRBJ2-1
CDR3aa: CASSFVKSSYNEQFF
CDR3nt: TGTGCCAGCAGCTTTGTCAAGAGCTCCTACAATGAGCAGTTCTTC

v_gene: TRBV7-8
abundance: .
d_gene: .
j_gene: TRBJ2-2
CDR3aa: CASSHTTTGELFF
CDR3nt: TGTGCCAGCAGCCATACTACTACCGGGGAGCTGTTTTTT

v_gene: TRBV7-9
abundance: .
d_gene: TRBD2
j_gene: TRBJ2-1
CDR3aa: CASSLSLWTSASSYNEQFF
CDR3nt: TGTGCCAGCAGCTTATCACTTTGGACTAGCGCTAGCTCCTACAATGAGCAGTTCTTC

v_gene: TRBV6-5
abundance: .
d_gene: .
j_gene: TRBJ2-1
CDR3aa: CASSPSGVGEQFF
CDR3nt: TGTGCCAGCAGTCCCTCCGGAGTCGGTGAGCAGTTCTTC

v_gene: TRBV7-9
abundance: .
d_gene: .
j_gene: TRBJ2-7
CDR3aa: CASSSPSEQYF
CDR3nt: TGTGCCAGCAGCTCCCCGTCCGAGCAGTACTTC

v_gene: TRBV13
abundance: .
d_gene: .
j_gene: TRBJ2-7
CDR3aa: CASSLGYYEQYF
CDR3nt: TGTGCCAGCAGCTTGGGATACTACGAGCAGTACTTC

v_gene: TRBV2
abundance: .
d_gene: TRBD1
j_gene: TRBJ1-2
CDR3aa: CARQGAVDYGYTF
CDR3nt: TGTGCCAGACAGGGGGCGGTCGATTATGGCTACACCTTC

v_gene: TRBV7-9
abundance: .
d_gene: .
j_gene: TRBJ2-7
CDR3aa: CASSLAGSRTSYEQYF
CDR3nt: TGTGCCAGCAGCTTAGCGGGGTCTCGGACGTCCTACGAGCAGTACTTC

v_gene: TRBV2
abundance: .
d_gene: .
j_gene: TRBJ1-1
CDR3aa: CASSGLLVTGSIAEAFF
CDR3nt: TGTGCCAGCAGTGGGCTTTTGGTGACAGGTTCCATTGCTGAAGCTTTCTTT

v_gene: TRBV19
abundance: .
d_gene: .
j_gene: TRBJ1-1
CDR3aa: CASSEWGPSEAFF
CDR3nt: TGTGCCAGTAGTGAGTGGGGGCCTAGTGAAGCTTTCTTT

v_gene: TRBV28
abundance: once
d_gene: .
j_gene: TRBJ1-1
CDR3aa: CASSFPGVTNTEAFF
CDR3nt: TGTGCCAGCAGTTTTCCCGGGGTAACAAACACTGAAGCTTTCTTT

v_gene: TRBV5-5
abundance: .
d_gene: TRBD1
j_gene: TRBJ2-1
CDR3aa: CASSRDRGSYNEQFF
CDR3nt: TGTGCCAGCAGCCGGGACAGGGGATCCTACAATGAGCAGTTCTTC

v_gene: TRBV28
abundance: .
d_gene: TRBD1
j_gene: TRBJ2-2
CDR3aa: CASSDREMGQGHPNTGELFF
CDR3nt: TGTGCCAGCAGTGATCGTGAAATGGGACAGGGTCACCCCAACACCGGGGAGCTGTTTTTT

v_gene: TRBV28
abundance: .
d_gene: .
j_gene: TRBJ2-7
CDR3aa: CASRPGFGDEQYF
CDR3nt: TGTGCCAGCAGACCAGGGTTTGGCGACGAGCAGTACTTC

v_gene: TRBV28
abundance: .
d_gene: .
j_gene: TRBJ2-7
CDR3aa: CASSTPGRQAGEQYF
CDR3nt: TGTGCCAGCAGCACCCCTGGGAGGCAGGCGGGCGAGCAGTACTTC

v_gene: TRBV28
abundance: .
d_gene: .
j_gene: TRBJ2-3
CDR3aa: CASSLRSSTDTQYF
CDR3nt: TGTGCCAGCAGTTTGCGTAGTAGCACAGATACGCAGTATTTT

v_gene: TRBV11-2
abundance: .
d_gene: .
j_gene: TRBJ2-7
CDR3aa: CASSLDRGVSGSSYEQYF
CDR3nt: TGTGCCAGCAGCTTGGACAGGGGGGTTAGCGGGAGTTCGTACGAGCAGTACTTC

v_gene: TRBV27
abundance: .
d_gene: TRBD1
j_gene: TRBJ2-1
CDR3aa: CASSLLGTGAINEQFF
CDR3nt: TGTGCCAGCAGTTTACTCGGGACAGGAGCCATCAATGAGCAGTTCTTC

v_gene: TRBV5-3
abundance: .
d_gene: TRBD2
j_gene: TRBJ2-7
CDR3aa: CARSFSGVAGGPREQYF
CDR3nt: TGTGCCAGAAGCTTTAGCGGAGTAGCGGGAGGACCTAGGGAGCAGTACTTC

v_gene: TRBV21-1
abundance: .
d_gene: .
j_gene: TRBJ2-5
CDR3aa: CASSIPTGTSGQETQYF
CDR3nt: TGTGCCAGCAGCATTCCAACCGGGACTAGCGGCCAAGAGACCCAGTACTTC

v_gene: TRBV11-2
abundance: .
d_gene: TRBD2
j_gene: TRBJ2-2
CDR3aa: CASSSGTSANTGELFF
CDR3nt: TGTGCCAGCAGCTCAGGGACTAGCGCCAACACCGGGGAGCTGTTTTTT

v_gene: TRBV9
abundance: .
d_gene: .
j_gene: TRBJ1-3
CDR3aa: CASSVARQNSGNTIYF
CDR3nt: TGTGCCAGCAGCGTAGCCAGACAGAACTCTGGAAACACCATATATTTT

v_gene: TRBV19
abundance: .
d_gene: .
j_gene: TRBJ1-5
CDR3aa: CASSRGTIQGSNQPQHF
CDR3nt: TGTGCCAGTAGTCGAGGGACCATACAGGGTAGCAATCAGCCCCAGCATTTT

v_gene: TRBV19
abundance: .
d_gene: TRBD1
j_gene: TRBJ1-1
CDR3aa: CATQTGLAEAFF
CDR3nt: TGTGCCACCCAGACAGGGTTGGCTGAAGCTTTCTTT

v_gene: TRBV7-8
abundance: .
d_gene: .
j_gene: TRBJ1-1
CDR3aa: CASSLTRDSAVPEAFF
CDR3nt: TGTGCCAGCAGCTTAACTAGGGACTCGGCGGTTCCTGAAGCTTTCTTT

v_gene: TRBV7-6
abundance: once
d_gene: .
j_gene: TRBJ2-3
CDR3aa: CASSLLAAIPSTDTQYF
CDR3nt: TGTGCCAGCAGCTTACTGGCCGCAATCCCTAGCACAGATACGCAGTATTTT

v_gene: TRBV29-1
abundance: .
d_gene: .
j_gene: TRBJ2-1
CDR3aa: CSSTPDGFNEQFF
CDR3nt: TGCAGCTCCACCCCCGATGGATTCAATGAGCAGTTCTTC

v_gene: TRBV27
abundance: .
d_gene: TRBD1
j_gene: TRBJ1-4
CDR3aa: CASSYRTGQEKLFF
CDR3nt: TGTGCCAGCAGTTACCGGACAGGGCAGGAAAAACTGTTTTTT

v_gene: TRBV19
abundance: few
d_gene: .
j_gene: TRBJ1-1
CDR3aa: CASGVLMNTEAFF
CDR3nt: TGTGCCAGTGGGGTCTTAATGAACACTGAAGCTTTCTTT